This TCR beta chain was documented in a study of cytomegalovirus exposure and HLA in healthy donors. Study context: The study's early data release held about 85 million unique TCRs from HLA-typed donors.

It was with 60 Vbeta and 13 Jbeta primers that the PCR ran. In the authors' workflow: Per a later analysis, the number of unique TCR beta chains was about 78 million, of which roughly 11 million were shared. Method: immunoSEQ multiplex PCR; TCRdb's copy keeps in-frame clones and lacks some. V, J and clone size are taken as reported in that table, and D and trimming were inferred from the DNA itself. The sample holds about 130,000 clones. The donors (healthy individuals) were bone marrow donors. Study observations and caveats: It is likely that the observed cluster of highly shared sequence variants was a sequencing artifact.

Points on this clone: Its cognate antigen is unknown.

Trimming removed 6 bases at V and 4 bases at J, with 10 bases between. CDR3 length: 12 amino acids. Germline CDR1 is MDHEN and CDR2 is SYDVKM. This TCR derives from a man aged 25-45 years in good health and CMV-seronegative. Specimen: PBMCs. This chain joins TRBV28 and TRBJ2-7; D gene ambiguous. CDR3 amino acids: CASSLGWYEQYF. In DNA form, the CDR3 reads TGTGCCAGCAGCCTAGGTTGGTACGAGCAGTACTTC.